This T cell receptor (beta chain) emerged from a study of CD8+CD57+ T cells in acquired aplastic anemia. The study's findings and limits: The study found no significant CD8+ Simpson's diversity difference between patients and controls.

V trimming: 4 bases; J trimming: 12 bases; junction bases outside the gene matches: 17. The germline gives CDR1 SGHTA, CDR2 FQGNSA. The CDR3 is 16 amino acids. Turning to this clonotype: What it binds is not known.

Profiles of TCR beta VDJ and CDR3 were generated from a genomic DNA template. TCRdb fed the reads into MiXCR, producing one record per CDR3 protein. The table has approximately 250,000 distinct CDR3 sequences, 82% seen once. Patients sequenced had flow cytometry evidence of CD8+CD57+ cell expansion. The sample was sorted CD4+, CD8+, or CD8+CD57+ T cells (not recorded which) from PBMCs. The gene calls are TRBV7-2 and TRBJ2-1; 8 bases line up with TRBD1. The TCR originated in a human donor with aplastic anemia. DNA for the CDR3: TGTGCCAGCAGCTCATACAGAAACAGGGGGAGCGGCACGCAGTTCTTC. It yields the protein CASSSYRNRGSGTQFF.